The rows below give T cell receptor beta chains drawn from one sample of a study of cytomegalovirus exposure and HLA in healthy donors. Repertoires were generated with immunoSEQ multiplex PCR, while TCRdb's copy carries only in-frame clones and drops some. The profile covers 95,000 to 150,000 clones, with approximately 88% appearing a single time and nearly 6.5% taken by the ten largest. Sequenced: PBMCs. The source of these receptors is a woman under 30 in good health and CMV-seropositive. CDR3s include the opening cysteine and the closing phenylalanine or tryptophan. Fields, in order: V gene, D gene, J gene, clone size, CDR3 protein, CDR3 DNA. D genes are given only for firm matches. Clone size is given for some rows only: seen once, a few or many times, or a class if the clone is expanded.

TRBV5-4,.,TRBJ2-7,once,CASSADRDYEQYF,TGTGCCAGCAGCGCGGACAGAGACTACGAGCAGTACTTC
TRBV14,.,TRBJ2-1,.,CASSQEAVEQFF,TGTGCCAGCAGCCAAGAAGCGGTTGAGCAGTTCTTC
TRBV5-1,TRBD1,TRBJ1-2,.,CASSSGQWGYTF,TGCGCCAGCAGCTCGGGACAGTGGGGCTACACCTTC
TRBV18,TRBD1,TRBJ1-5,few,CASSPRTGSDQPQHF,TGTGCCAGCTCACCCCGGACAGGGTCTGATCAGCCCCAGCATTTT
TRBV5-8,.,TRBJ2-1,.,CASRKQGRTYNEQFF,TGTGCCAGCAGGAAACAGGGTCGGACTTACAATGAGCAGTTCTTC
TRBV29-1,.,TRBJ2-7,.,CSVAGKVTGWSGDEQYF,TGCAGCGTTGCCGGAAAGGTAACAGGGTGGAGTGGTGACGAGCAGTACTTC
TRBV11-2,.,TRBJ1-1,.,CASTMDRSIEAFF,TGTGCCAGCACCATGGACAGAAGTATTGAAGCTTTCTTT
TRBV7-2,TRBD2,TRBJ2-5,.,CASSWTSGGTGETQYF,TGTGCCAGCAGCTGGACTAGCGGGGGGACGGGAGAGACCCAGTACTTC
TRBV13,TRBD1,TRBJ2-7,.,CASSAYQGAEQYF,TGTGCCAGCAGCGCCTACCAGGGGGCCGAGCAGTACTTC
TRBV4-2,.,TRBJ2-5,.,CASSQDGSLETQYF,TGTGCCAGCAGCCAAGACGGTAGCTTGGAGACCCAGTACTTC
TRBV6-6,.,TRBJ2-2,once,CASSYSQGPITGELFF,TGTGCCAGCAGTTACTCACAGGGACCCATAACCGGGGAGCTGTTTTTT
TRBV2,TRBD2,TRBJ2-1,.,CASSERGSSYNEQFF,TGTGCCAGCAGTGAGCGGGGGAGCTCCTACAATGAGCAGTTCTTC
TRBV7-6,TRBD1,TRBJ1-1,.,CASSQGGSEAFF,TGTGCCAGCAGCCAGGGGGGTTCTGAAGCTTTCTTT
TRBV6-6,TRBD1,TRBJ2-3,.,CASLPGQGTDTQYF,TGTGCCAGCTTACCGGGACAGGGGACAGATACGCAGTATTTT
TRBV7-9,.,TRBJ2-7,.,CASAISMSSYNEQYF,TGTGCCAGCGCCATATCGATGAGCTCCTATAACGAGCAGTACTTC
TRBV19,TRBD2,TRBJ2-4,.,CASSMPPSGSPDGIQYF,TGTGCCAGTAGTATGCCCCCTAGCGGGAGTCCAGATGGCATTCAGTACTTC
TRBV19,.,TRBJ2-2,.,CASNTYRRQAGTGELFF,TGTGCCAGTAACACATACCGTAGACAGGCTGGCACCGGGGAGCTGTTTTTT
TRBV2,TRBD2,TRBJ2-1,.,CASSFRAGESYNEQFF,TGTGCCAGCAGTTTCAGGGCGGGGGAGTCCTACAATGAGCAGTTCTTC
TRBV2,.,TRBJ2-4,.,CASSELTLAKNIQYF,TGTGCCAGCAGTGAATTAACTCTAGCCAAAAACATTCAGTACTTC
TRBV11-1,TRBD1,TRBJ1-6,.,CASSLETGGSPLHF,TGTGCCAGCAGCTTAGAGACAGGGGGTTCACCCCTCCACTTT
TRBV18,.,TRBJ1-3,.,CASSPPTEDRDSGNTIYF,TGTGCCAGCTCACCACCCACCGAAGACAGAGACTCTGGAAACACCATATATTTT
TRBV6-1,TRBD1,TRBJ1-1,.,CASSVQGAHTEAFF,TGTGCCAGCAGTGTACAGGGGGCGCATACTGAAGCTTTCTTT
TRBV28,.,TRBJ1-2,few,CASSPTTGNYGYTF,TGTGCCAGCAGCCCCACCACAGGGAACTATGGCTACACCTTC
TRBV2,.,TRBJ2-1,.,CASSEKGTPDEQFF,TGTGCCAGCAGTGAAAAGGGGACTCCAGATGAGCAGTTCTTC
TRBV27,TRBD2,TRBJ2-2,.,CASSRPGGRAGGGELFF,TGTGCCAGCAGTCGCCCGGGCGGGAGGGCCGGGGGCGGGGAGCTGTTTTTT
TRBV29-1,.,TRBJ2-3,.,CSVAPERRDTQYF,TGCAGCGTCGCACCGGAGAGGAGGGATACGCAGTATTTT
TRBV5-4,TRBD1,TRBJ1-2,.,CASRLGTAGYGYTF,TGTGCCAGCAGACTCGGGACAGCAGGGTACGGCTACACCTTC
TRBV4-3,TRBD2,TRBJ2-3,once,CASSPGTSDTDTQYF,TGCGCCAGCAGCCCTGGGACTAGCGACACAGATACGCAGTATTTT
TRBV27,.,TRBJ1-2,.,CASSPWQGYGYTF,TGTGCCAGCAGTCCTTGGCAGGGGTATGGCTACACCTTC
TRBV9,.,TRBJ2-7,.,CASSVGSGLYEQYF,TGTGCCAGCAGCGTAGGTAGCGGCCTCTACGAGCAGTACTTC
TRBV11-3,TRBD1,TRBJ2-4,.,CASSLQGTGDIQYF,TGTGCCAGCAGCTTACAGGGGACAGGGGACATTCAGTACTTC
TRBV7-9,TRBD1,TRBJ2-7,.,CASSLSTGASEQYF,TGTGCCAGCAGCTTAAGTACAGGGGCCTCCGAGCAGTACTTC
TRBV19,.,TRBJ1-1,.,CASNLGRSRNTEAFF,TGTGCCAGTAACTTAGGGAGGAGTAGGAACACTGAAGCTTTCTTT
TRBV6-5,.,TRBJ2-7,once,CASSYLRAYEQYF,TGTGCCAGCAGTTACTTGCGGGCCTACGAGCAGTACTTC
TRBV7-9,TRBD1,TRBJ1-3,.,CASSFTDRAWGNTIYF,TGTGCCAGCAGCTTTACCGACAGGGCGTGGGGAAACACCATATATTTT
TRBV29-1,TRBD1,TRBJ1-1,.,CSVQRQGARDTEAFF,TGCAGCGTTCAAAGACAGGGGGCGAGGGACACTGAAGCTTTCTTT
TRBV6-1,.,TRBJ1-2,.,CASRPSRGKEHGYTF,TGTGCCAGCAGACCTAGTCGCGGCAAAGAGCATGGCTACACCTTC
TRBV4-1,TRBD2,TRBJ2-5,.,CASSQDGSPLLAEETQYF,TGCGCCAGCAGCCAAGATGGATCCCCCCTACTAGCGGAAGAGACCCAGTACTTC
TRBV7-6,TRBD1,TRBJ1-1,.,CASSSSGTGATEAFF,TGTGCCAGCAGCTCCTCCGGGACAGGGGCAACTGAAGCTTTCTTT
TRBV5-5,.,TRBJ1-1,.,CASSLAGGLVTEAFF,TGTGCCAGCAGCTTGGCCGGGGGGTTAGTGACTGAAGCTTTCTTT
TRBV29-1,.,TRBJ2-3,.,CSVLGDTDTQYF,TGCAGCGTTCTGGGCGACACAGATACGCAGTATTTT